The 24 T cell receptor beta chains below come from one sample, sequenced in a study of T cell changes during pregnancy in multiple sclerosis. Data came from immunoSEQ multiplex PCR; TCRdb stores just in-frame clones and leaves some out. The table includes over 10,000 clones, around 94% detected once. The material sequenced was CD4+ T cells from peripheral blood mononuclear cells, taken before pregnancy. These receptors were collected from a female donor with multiple sclerosis, enrolled in a pregnancy study.

The chain combines TRBV14 with TRBJ2-3, with D tentatively TRBD2 (6 bases). V lost 4 bases to trimming and J lost 4 bases, with 18 bases between them. The V gene's germline CDR1 is SGHDN and CDR2 FVKESK. This CDR3 region has 16 residues. CDR3 in DNA: TGTGCCAGCAGCCCTAGGCTAGCGTTGGGGGCAGATACGCAGTATTTT. It specifies CASSPRLALGADTQYF.

The chain carries TRBV5-8 and TRBJ2-3; 9 nucleotides match TRBD2. The CDR3 runs 15 residues. Germline trimming cut 6 bases from V and 3 bases from J; bases unmatched to any gene: 8. The germline CDR1 and CDR2 sequences are SGHTS and YDEGEE. For the CDR3, the DNA is TGTGCCAGCATCCCCACCCTAGCGGGGACAGATACGCAGTATTTT. Its translation is CASIPTLAGTDTQYF.

The chain joins TRBV29-1 to TRBJ1-1, with D maybe TRBD1 (5 bases). The germline CDR1 and CDR2 sequences are SQVTM and ANQGSEA. The germline V and J ends were trimmed by 6 bases and 0 bases, with 11 bases remaining between them. The CDR3 has 13 residues. CDR3 protein: CSVQGRLNTEAFF. Written as DNA, the CDR3 is TGCAGCGTGCAGGGCAGATTGAACACTGAAGCTTTCTTT.

The chain combines TRBV2 with TRBJ2-1; no clear D. Germline V gene lookup returns CDR1 SNHLY and CDR2 FYNNEI. Deletions cut 3 bases from V and 6 bases from J, with 12 bases between. This CDR3 has 14 residues. The CDR3 nucleotides are TGTGCCAGCAGTGAGAAAAGCTCTCTCAATGAGCAGTTCTTC. It encodes CASSEKSSLNEQFF.

A single count supports this clone. This chain joins TRBV30 and TRBJ1-4; TRBD1 aligns across 8 bases. Losses at the gene ends were 0 bases for V and 6 bases for J; bases not matched to a gene: 3. The CDR3 length is 14 residues. Germline-derived CDR1 and CDR2 are GTSNPN and SVGIG (reference sequence). The CDR3 loop is CAWSVRGLDEKLFF. CDR3 sequence (DNA): TGTGCCTGGAGTGTCAGGGGGCTGGATGAAAAACTGTTTTTT. Supplemented by reference TRBV30 and TRBJ1-4, the full variable domain reads SQTIHQWPATLVQPVGSPLSLECTVEGTSNPNLYWYRQAAGRGLQLLFYSVGIGQISSEVPQNLSASRPQDRQFILSSKKLLLSDSGFYLCAWSVRGLDEKLFFGSGTQLSVL.

A single count supports this clone. This chain joins TRBV9 and TRBJ2-3; TRBD2 matches at 10 bases. This CDR3 is built from 17 residues. V shed 0 bases and J 3 bases; nucleotides not matched to a gene: 7. Germline V gives CDR1 SGDLS, CDR2 YYNGEE. CDR3 bases: TGTGCCAGCAGCGTAGGGCCTAGCGGGGGCGGGACAGATACGCAGTATTTT. Translated, it gives CASSVGPSGGGTDTQYF.

V usage is TRBV25-1 and J usage is TRBJ1-5, with D hard to call. The V gene lost 4 bases and the J gene lost 8 bases, with 18 bases spanning the gap. Germline CDR1 and CDR2: MGHDK and SYGVNS. This CDR3 contains 15 residues. CDR3 loop: CASSGRRGEYKPQHF. The CDR3 nucleotides are TGTGCCAGCAGTGGAAGACGGGGAGAATATAAGCCCCAGCATTTT.

The V and J genes are TRBV30 and TRBJ1-2; D not certain. The CDR3 consists of 13 residues. V was trimmed by 4 bases and J by 3 bases, leaving 12 bases between them. Per germline, CDR1 GTSNPN and CDR2 SVGIG (reference sequence). This chain's CDR3 is CAWNPGGYYGYTF. In DNA, the CDR3 is TGTGCCTGGAACCCGGGCGGGTACTATGGCTACACCTTC.

This clone has a single count. The chain combines TRBV11-1 with TRBJ2-2, with 12 positions matching TRBD1. The CDR3 spans 17 residues. Unmatched junction bases numbered 11, after V lost 5 bases and J lost 7 bases. Germline loops: CDR1 SGHAT, CDR2 FQDESV (reference sequence). CDR3 sequence reads: CASSHLGTGGNVGELFF. The CDR3 DNA reads TGTGCCAGCAGCCACCTGGGGACAGGGGGCAATGTCGGGGAGCTGTTTTTT.

The rearrangement links TRBV19 to TRBJ2-3, with 11 positions matching TRBD2. This CDR3 is 16 amino acids long. Germline V CDR1 and CDR2: LNHDA, SQIVND (reference sequence). The J segment lost 2 bases and the V segment lost 6 bases, leaving 7 bases of the junction unmatched. CDR3 in DNA: TGTGCCAGTAGGCCTAGCGGGGGGCGGGACACAGATACGCAGTATTTT. Translating it yields CASRPSGGRDTDTQYF.

This clone turned up a few times. This chain connects TRBV29-1 to TRBJ1-1; 10 bases agree with TRBD1. J lost 2 bases, V lost 4 bases, and 7 bases had no gene match. Looked up from germline, CDR1 is SQVTM and CDR2 is ANQGSEA. The CDR3 is made up of 15 amino acids. The CDR3 region is CSVGPGQGLNTEAFF. CDR3 bases: TGCAGCGTTGGCCCGGGACAGGGGTTAAACACTGAAGCTTTCTTT.

The CDR3 loop is CASSYLGQGNTIYF. The DNA of the CDR3 is TGTGCCAGCAGTTACTTGGGACAGGGAAACACCATATATTTT. J is TRBJ1-3 and V is TRBV6-5; 7 bases are shared with TRBD1. The trim removed 1 base at V and 4 bases at J, leaving 1 base unmatched. This CDR3 is 14 amino acids long. In germline, CDR1 is MNHEY, CDR2 SVGAGI.

The CDR3 DNA follows: TGTGCCAGCAGCTTAGCGGCGGGGGGGCCAAATGAGCAGTTCTTC. Protein product: CASSLAAGGPNEQFF. This rearrangement joins TRBV7-6 to TRBJ2-1; TRBD2 agrees at 9 bases. The junction had 4 bases not matched to a gene; V was cut back by 0 bases and J by 7 bases. This CDR3 is built from 15 residues. Germline assignment: CDR1 SGHVS and CDR2 FNYEAQ.

The J gene is TRBJ1-4, the V gene TRBV7-2; D remains ambiguous. This CDR3 spans 13 amino acids. Germline V lookup: CDR1 SGHTA, CDR2 FQGNSA. The ends were cut back, 5 bases at V and 0 bases at J, with 4 bases in the middle. CDR3 sequence: CASSPATNEKLFF. CDR3 in DNA: TGTGCCAGCAGCCCGGCAACTAATGAAAAACTGTTTTTT.

This rearrangement joins TRBV29-1 to TRBJ1-1; 7 bases fit TRBD1. Germline CDR1 reads SQVTM; CDR2 reads ANQGSEA. V shed 7 bases and J 10 bases; nucleotides not matched to a gene: 12. This CDR3 contains 12 residues. CDR3 residues: CSDVTGLAGAFF. As DNA, the CDR3 is TGCAGCGACGTGACAGGGCTGGCTGGAGCTTTCTTT.

The J gene is TRBJ1-1, the V gene TRBV9; D possibly corresponds to TRBD1 (5 bases). The CDR3 spans 14 residues. V was pared by 0 bases and J by 5 bases, with 11 bases between. In germline, CDR1 is SGDLS, CDR2 YYNGEE. The CDR3 is CASSVARGGTEAFF. Written as DNA, the CDR3 is TGTGCCAGCAGCGTAGCTCGGGGGGGGACTGAAGCTTTCTTT.

This chain joins TRBV7-3 and TRBJ2-7; D possibly corresponds to TRBD2 (7 bases). With 2 bases removed from V and 0 bases from J, the gap between germline ends came to 14 bases. Germline loops: CDR1 SGHTA, CDR2 FQGTGA. The CDR3 contains 16 residues. In nucleotides, the CDR3 is TGTGCCAGCAGCTTAGACCCGGGGGGCAGCTCCTACGAGCAGTACTTC. This gives the protein CASSLDPGGSSYEQYF.

The V call is TRBV9, the J call TRBJ2-1, with 7 nucleotides matching TRBD2. The CDR3 contains 15 residues. Trimming removed 3 bases from V and 3 bases from J; junction bases left unmatched: 6. Germline V CDR1 and CDR2: SGDLS, YYNGEE. The CDR3 nucleotides read TGTGCCAGCAGCGCTGCGGGGGTCTACTACAATGAGCAGTTCTTC. Its translation is CASSAAGVYYNEQFF.

V and J are TRBV5-1 and TRBJ1-1, with 7 bases identical to TRBD1. Germline CDR1 SGHRS, CDR2 YFSETQ. CDR3 size: 14 residues. Trimming removed 3 bases from V and 1 base from J; junction bases left unmatched: 3. In DNA, the CDR3 is TGCGCCAGCAGCTCCGGGACAGCGAACACTGAAGCTTTCTTT. It yields the protein CASSSGTANTEAFF.

The chain links TRBV5-1 to TRBJ2-3; TRBD2 aligns across 11 bases. The junction had 4 bases not matched to a gene; V was cut back by 0 bases and J by 4 bases. The CDR3 has 16 residues. CDR1 is SGHRS and CDR2 is YFSETQ in the germline V gene. CDR3 amino acids: CASSLASSGGPDTQYF. The CDR3, as DNA: TGCGCCAGCAGCTTGGCGTCTAGCGGGGGGCCAGATACGCAGTATTTT.

The V call is TRBV15, the J call TRBJ2-2; D unresolved. The CDR3 consists of 14 residues. The germline V and J ends were trimmed by 8 bases and 1 base, with 11 bases remaining between them. In germline, CDR1 is LNHNV, CDR2 YYDKDF (reference sequence). The CDR3 DNA is TGTGCCACCGAGGCAGATAGGAACACCGGGGAGCTGTTTTTT. This encodes CATEADRNTGELFF.

The rearrangement links TRBV6-1 to TRBJ1-2, with 10 bases matching TRBD1. V was clipped by 0 bases and J by 4 bases; unmatched bases: 14. From germline, CDR1 is MNHNS and CDR2 SASEGT. The CDR3 spans 19 residues. CDR3 bases: TGTGCCAGCAGTGAAGCCTCCGTCCACCGACAGGGGGCAGTCTATGGCTACACCTTC. Its translation is CASSEASVHRQGAVYGYTF.

The rearrangement uses TRBV9 and TRBJ1-1, with D perhaps matching TRBD1 (6 bases). V was clipped by 3 bases and J by 4 bases, with 19 bases between them. The CDR3 has 16 amino acids. The germline V gene has CDR1 SGDLS and CDR2 YYNGEE. CDR3 DNA sequence: TGTGCCAGCAGCGGTAGCGTAAAGGGGGGGGGCACTGAAGCTTTCTTT. Its translation is CASSGSVKGGGTEAFF.

The chain couples TRBV2 to TRBJ2-6; 13 bases match TRBD2. CDR3 length equals 20 residues. Germline values: CDR1 SNHLY, CDR2 FYNNEI. With 5 bases clipped from V and 0 bases from J, the junction kept 10 bases outside the gene matches. The CDR3 DNA follows: TGTGCCAGCAGTTCACGGACTAGCGGGGGTGAAAACTCTGGGGCCAACGTCCTGACTTTC. Its protein is CASSSRTSGGENSGANVLTF.